This TCR beta chain was identified during a study of shared clonotypes between healthy human individuals. Germline CDR1 reads MNHEY; CDR2 reads SMNVEV (reference sequence). The CDR3 covers 16 residues. V shed 5 bases, J shed 3 bases, and the junction held 11 bases outside the gene matches. Measured with immunoSEQ multiplex PCR; TCRdb has only the in-frame clones, and not every one. The sample has a few hundred thousand clones; 60% to 70% are singletons. The clonotype comes from a man under 40 in good health. The V call is TRBV27, the J call TRBJ2-5; TRBD1 matches at 8 bases. Sequenced material: memory CD4+ T cells sorted from blood. The subset was: CD45RA-negative fraction. This CDR3 reads CASSPRARGREETQYF. In nucleotides, the CDR3 is TGTGCCAGCAGTCCCAGGGCCAGGGGGCGAGAAGAGACCCAGTACTTC.